The next 9 T cell receptor beta chains were all read from a single sample in a study of cytomegalovirus exposure and HLA in healthy donors. A multiplex PCR was run with 60 Vbeta primers and 13 Jbeta primers. Measured with immunoSEQ multiplex PCR; TCRdb has only the in-frame clones, and not every one. The repertoire holds around 180,000 clones, with about 78% as singletons. Sequencing was carried out using PBMCs. These receptor sequences come from a man aged 55-75 years in good health and CMV-seronegative.

The CDR3 DNA is TGTGCCAGCAGTCACACGCCCAGCGGGAGGGCGGGAAACAATGAGCAGTTCTTC. Translated: CASSHTPSGRAGNNEQFF. The V and J genes are TRBV6-4 and TRBJ2-1; 10 bases agree with TRBD2. CDR1 is MRHNA, CDR2 SNTAGT, per germline. The CDR3 length is 18 residues. J was trimmed by 5 bases and V by 5 bases; bases with no gene match: 15.

The chain carries TRBV18 and TRBJ2-1, with 10 bases that match TRBD2. CDR1 and CDR2 from the germline V gene are KGHSH and LQKENI. Trimming cost V 3 bases and J 10 bases; bases outside gene matches: 6. The CDR3 covers 14 residues. In DNA form, the CDR3 reads TGTGCCAGCTCACCGGGACTAGCGTCTCGGGAGCAGTTCTTC. Translated: CASSPGLASREQFF.

For this clone: One end of the junction varies from germline; a read error may be responsible. CDR3 protein: CASDQTDSNQPQNF. CDR3 coding DNA: TGTGCTAGTGACCAGACCGATAGCAATCAGCCCCAGAATTTT. J is TRBJ1-5 and V is TRBV12-5; D is unclear. Germline V gene lookup returns CDR1 LGHNT and CDR2 FRNRAP. This CDR3 is 14 amino acids long.

The chain has TRBV29-1 and TRBJ2-5; possible D gene TRBD1, 6 bases. The CDR3 covers 15 residues. Trimming shortened V by 0 bases and J by 4 bases, and 15 bases separated the two germline ends. The V gene's germline CDR1 is SQVTM and CDR2 ANQGSEA. This CDR3 reads CSVEDRRVGGETQYF. Written as DNA, the CDR3 is TGCAGCGTTGAAGATCGCAGGGTAGGGGGAGAGACCCAGTACTTC.

J is TRBJ2-5 and V is TRBV6-1; 10 nucleotides align to TRBD1. V lost 5 bases and J lost 1; bases outside the gene matches: 4. This CDR3 region has 15 residues. CDR1 MNHNS and CDR2 SASEGT come from the germline V gene. The chain's CDR3 is CASSLRTGGQETQYF. Written as DNA, the CDR3 is TGTGCCAGCAGTCTACGGACAGGGGGCCAAGAGACCCAGTACTTC.

The chain is built from TRBV4-1 and TRBJ2-3, with 12 bases aligning to TRBD2. Germline CDR1 reads MGHRA; CDR2 reads YSYEKL. The CDR3 length is 19 residues. After removal of 2 bases from V and 3 bases from J, the junction contained 12 bases not matched to a gene. CDR3 DNA: TGCGCCAGCAGCCAACCTACTAGCGGGGGGTTTTTGTTTACAGATACGCAGTATTTT. This codes for CASSQPTSGGFLFTDTQYF.

The chain carries TRBV30 and TRBJ2-3, with 12 bases matching TRBD2. The CDR3 has 16 residues. Trimming removed 4 bases from V and 1 base from J; junction bases left unmatched: 6. Germline assignment: CDR1 GTSNPN and CDR2 SVGIG (reference sequence). CDR3 DNA: TGTGCCTGGACTATGGGACTAGCGGGCGGCACAGATACGCAGTATTTT. It encodes CAWTMGLAGGTDTQYF.

On this clone: The junction and the germline gene differ at one end; a read error may be behind it. The gene calls are TRBV5-4 and TRBJ2-1; possible D gene TRBD1, 6 bases. CDR1 is SGHNT and CDR2 is YYREEE in the germline V gene (reference sequence). This CDR3 is 13 amino acids long. This CDR3 is CASSLGGQDERFF. The CDR3 DNA reads TGTGCCAGCAGCTTGGGGGGGCAGGATGAGCGGTTCTTC.

The chain couples TRBV6-6 to TRBJ1-4; D gene ambiguous. Germline V CDR1 and CDR2: MNHNY, SVGAGI (reference sequence). V was pared by 0 bases and J by 7 bases, with 12 bases between. This CDR3 comprises 15 residues. The CDR3, as DNA: TGTGCCAGCAGTTACTCGGGCCCCCGGGGTGAAAAACTGTTTTTT. Its translation is CASSYSGPRGEKLFF.